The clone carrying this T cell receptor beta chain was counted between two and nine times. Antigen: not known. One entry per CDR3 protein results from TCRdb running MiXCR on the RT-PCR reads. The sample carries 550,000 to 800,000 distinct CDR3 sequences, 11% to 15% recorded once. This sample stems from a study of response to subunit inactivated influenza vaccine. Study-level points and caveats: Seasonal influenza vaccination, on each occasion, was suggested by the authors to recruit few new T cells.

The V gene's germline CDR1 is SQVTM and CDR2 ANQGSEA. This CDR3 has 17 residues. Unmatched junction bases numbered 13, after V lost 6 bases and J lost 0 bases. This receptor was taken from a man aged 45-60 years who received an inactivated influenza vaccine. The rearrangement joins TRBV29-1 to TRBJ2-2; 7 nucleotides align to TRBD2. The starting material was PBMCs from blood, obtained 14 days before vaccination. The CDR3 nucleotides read TGCAGCGTGGGGGGAGGGGAGACCAGAGCGAACACCGGGGAGCTGTTTTTT. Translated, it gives CSVGGGETRANTGELFF.